The 27 T cell receptor beta chains listed next were all sequenced from one sample in a study of blood T cell repertoires in COVID-19. Only in-frame clones appear in the TCRdb table, and some are missing; sequencing was by immunoSEQ multiplex PCR. This repertoire shows 55,000 to 65,000 clones, about nine tenths found once; its top ten account for more than 9%. Input material: peripheral blood. The origin of the receptors is a woman of 80 years or more with active COVID-19.

The chain combines TRBV5-4 with TRBJ2-1; 16 bases map to TRBD2. Germline values: CDR1 SGHNT, CDR2 YYREEE (reference sequence). This CDR3 has 18 amino acids. The ends lost 4 bases at V and 1 base at J; junction bases unmatched: 5. The CDR3 nucleotides are TGTGCCAGCAGCGGAGGGACTAGCGGGAGGGGATCCTACAATGAGCAGTTCTTC. Residues: CASSGGTSGRGSYNEQFF.

The V call is TRBV14, the J call TRBJ1-4; 11 nucleotides align to TRBD1. Germline trimming cut 4 bases from V and 10 bases from J; bases unmatched to any gene: 11. The germline CDR1 and CDR2 sequences are SGHDN and FVKESK. The CDR3 has 16 residues. Written as DNA, the CDR3 is TGTGCCAGCAGCCTTGGACGCCGGGACAGGGGGTCAAAACTGTTTTTT. It is translated as CASSLGRRDRGSKLFF.

This clone was found once. The chain combines TRBV2 with TRBJ1-1; the match to TRBD1 covers 8 bases. The CDR3 covers 15 residues. Germline lookup yields CDR1 SNHLY and CDR2 FYNNEI. V lost 6 bases and J lost 8; bases outside the gene matches: 14. CDR3 sequence: CASSDGYNRTGEAFF. CDR3 DNA sequence: TGTGCCAGCAGCGACGGATACAATAGGACAGGGGAAGCTTTCTTT.

The chain couples TRBV20-1 to TRBJ2-3; D is ambiguous. With 3 bases removed from V and 6 bases from J, the gap between germline ends came to 10 bases. This CDR3 comprises 12 residues. In germline, CDR1 is DFQATT, CDR2 SNEGSKA (reference sequence). Here the CDR3 DNA reads TGCAGTGCTAGTTTCGTCAGGGATACGCAGTATTTT. This translates into CSASFVRDTQYF.

V is TRBV7-9 and J is TRBJ2-2; TRBD2 agrees at 8 bases. This CDR3 has 15 amino acids. The J segment lost 4 bases and the V segment lost 2 bases, leaving 3 bases of the junction unmatched. The germline V gene encodes CDR1 SEHNR and CDR2 FQNEAQ (reference sequence). In DNA, the CDR3 is TGTGCCAGCAGCTTAACTGCGGGAGGCACCGGGGAGCTGTTTTTT. Protein: CASSLTAGGTGELFF.

The gene calls are TRBV28 and TRBJ2-7; 8 bases align to TRBD2. V shed 6 bases, J shed 6 bases, and the junction held 7 bases outside the gene matches. The CDR3 spans 13 residues. The germline V gene encodes CDR1 MDHEN and CDR2 SYDVKM. CDR3 coding DNA: TGTGCCAGCAGGTGGCGGGAGGTGACCGAGCAGTACTTC. It codes for CASRWREVTEQYF.

This chain links TRBV29-1 with TRBJ2-7, with 8 positions matching TRBD1. Germline V gene data show CDR1 as SQVTM and CDR2 as ANQGSEA. The CDR3 is made up of 13 amino acids. V trimming: 0 bases; J trimming: 6 bases; junction bases outside the gene matches: 4. CDR3 loop: CSVEEDRAGEQYF. CDR3 coding DNA: TGCAGCGTTGAAGAGGACAGGGCCGGCGAGCAGTACTTC.

The rearrangement links TRBV5-1 to TRBJ1-1; 12 nucleotides line up with TRBD1. Trimming removed 4 bases from V and 6 bases from J; junction bases left unmatched: 16. This CDR3 has 18 residues. Germline assignment: CDR1 SGHRS and CDR2 YFSETQ. Written as DNA, the CDR3 is TGCGCCAGCAGCACCGACCCCCGGGACAGGGGGCGTCCAGCTGAAGCTTTCTTT. Protein product: CASSTDPRDRGRPAEAFF.

For the CDR3, the DNA is TGTGCCAGCAGCCAGACTAGCGGGAGCTGGGACAATGAGCAGTTCTTC. Translating gives CASSQTSGSWDNEQFF. The chain has TRBV14 and TRBJ2-1, with 12 bases identical to TRBD2. This CDR3 region has 16 residues. Germline CDR1 reads SGHDN; CDR2 reads FVKESK. V was pared by 3 bases and J by 5 bases, with 5 bases of the junction left unmatched.

The chain links TRBV11-2 to TRBJ2-1, with 9 bases identical to TRBD2. The ends lost 3 bases at V and 8 bases at J; junction bases unmatched: 5. Germline CDR1 reads SGHAT; CDR2 reads FQNNGV. The CDR3 runs 14 residues. This chain's CDR3 is CASSFSGGGDEQFF. The CDR3 DNA reads as TGTGCCAGCAGCTTTAGCGGGGGAGGGGATGAGCAGTTCTTC.

J is TRBJ1-4 and V is TRBV5-1; 7 nucleotides match TRBD1. The CDR3 spans 14 residues. Germline V gene data show CDR1 as SGHRS and CDR2 as YFSETQ. The J segment lost 3 bases and the V segment lost 3 bases, leaving 2 bases of the junction unmatched. The CDR3 protein is CASSSTGSNEKLFF. CDR3 sequence (DNA): TGCGCCAGCAGCTCGACAGGGTCTAATGAAAAACTGTTTTTT.

The chain uses TRBV15 and TRBJ2-1, with 7 bases that match TRBD2. This CDR3 has 15 amino acids. V lost 3 bases, J lost 0 bases, and 2 bases stayed unmatched. Germline CDR1 LNHNV, CDR2 YYDKDF (reference sequence). CDR3 coding DNA: TGTGCCACCAGCAGGGGCGGGAGCTCCTACAATGAGCAGTTCTTC. This encodes CATSRGGSSYNEQFF.

The gene calls are TRBV12-2 and TRBJ1-4. TRBV12-2 is recorded as a pseudogene. There are 17 residues in the CDR3. CDR3 bases: TGTGCAAGTCGCTCGTATACGGTGGACCTGGAGGGTGAAAAACTGTTTTTT. It encodes CASRSYTVDLEGEKLFF.

The V gene is TRBV11-2, the J gene TRBJ1-4; TRBD1 is a possible D gene (5 bases). The CDR3 runs 15 residues. Trimming removed 4 bases from V and 8 bases from J, with 17 bases in between. The germline V gene has CDR1 SGHAT and CDR2 FQNNGV. CDR3 loop: CASSSGGVRGEKLFF. CDR3 bases: TGTGCCAGCAGCTCCGGAGGGGTACGAGGGGAAAAACTGTTTTTT.

Concerning this clone: At the DNA level, this CDR3 is encoded by other sequences in the same sample as well. The rearrangement joins TRBV28 to TRBJ1-2, with D maybe TRBD1 (5 bases). Germline CDR1 reads MDHEN; CDR2 reads SYDVKM. The CDR3 is 11 amino acids. V lost 4 bases and J 5 bases, leaving 5 bases between the germline ends. This CDR3 is CASSSGYGYTF. The CDR3 DNA reads as TGTGCCAGCAGTTCAGGGTATGGCTACACCTTC.

This chain joins TRBV14 and TRBJ1-1, with 8 nucleotides matching TRBD1. The CDR3 consists of 17 residues. With 2 bases clipped from V and 1 base from J, the junction kept 9 bases outside the gene matches. Germline lookup yields CDR1 SGHDN and CDR2 FVKESK. This CDR3 reads CASSQWVTGAANTEAFF. The CDR3 nucleotides are TGTGCCAGCAGCCAATGGGTGACAGGGGCGGCGAACACTGAAGCTTTCTTT.

V and J are TRBV3-1 (or the pseudogene TRBV3-2) and TRBJ2-5; TRBD1 might be the D (6 bases). The CDR3 is 14 residues long. The V end lost 4 bases, the J end lost 4 bases, and 13 bases lay between the germline ends. Germline CDR1 LGHDT, CDR2 YNNKEL (reference sequence). CDR3 nucleotides: TGTGCCAGCAGCCGGGGGCTAGCCGGAGAGACCCAGTACTTC. The encoded protein is CASSRGLAGETQYF.

This chain links TRBV6-5 with TRBJ1-4, with D possibly being TRBD1 (6 bases). V lost 7 bases, J lost 7 bases, and 16 bases lay in between. This CDR3 spans 14 amino acids. Germline assignment: CDR1 MNHEY and CDR2 SVGAGI. CDR3 protein: CASNWGQSGEKLFF. CDR3 bases: TGTGCCAGCAATTGGGGGCAATCAGGTGAAAAACTGTTTTTT.

The chain employs TRBV10-1 and TRBJ2-1; the D gene is possibly TRBD1 (6 bases). V gave up 0 bases and J gave up 4 bases, with 19 bases separating them. From germline, CDR1 is WNHNN and CDR2 SYGVQD (reference sequence). This CDR3 has 18 amino acids. The chain's CDR3 is CASSESRGRLALYNEQFF. The DNA of the CDR3 is TGCGCCAGCAGTGAGTCGAGGGGGAGATTAGCCTTATACAATGAGCAGTTCTTC.

CDR3 in DNA: TGTGCCAGCCTTAGCTCCTATAATTCACCCCTCCACTTT. Translating gives CASLSSYNSPLHF. The chain recombines TRBV28 with TRBJ1-6, with D unclear. Per germline, CDR1 MDHEN and CDR2 SYDVKM. Between the trimmed V and J ends, which lost 8 bases and 0 bases, there was a span of 5 bases. The CDR3 spans 13 residues.

The gene calls are TRBV2 and TRBJ2-2, with 9 bases matching TRBD1. CDR1 is SNHLY, CDR2 FYNNEI, per germline. Unmatched junction bases numbered 3, after V lost 6 bases and J lost 7 bases. The CDR3 has 13 amino acids. The CDR3 sequence: CASRQGALGELFF. DNA for the CDR3: TGTGCCAGCAGACAGGGGGCCCTCGGGGAGCTGTTTTTT.

The J gene is TRBJ2-3, the V gene TRBV5-1, with 11 bases matching TRBD2. This CDR3 has 14 residues. With 1 base clipped from V and 5 bases from J, the junction kept 0 bases outside the gene matches. Germline loops: CDR1 SGHRS, CDR2 YFSETQ. CDR3 in DNA: TGCGCCAGCAGCTTGACTAGCGGGAGAGATACGCAGTATTTT. Translation: CASSLTSGRDTQYF.

The J gene is TRBJ2-5, the V gene TRBV18; D may be TRBD2 (6 bases). Germline CDR1 reads KGHSH; CDR2 reads LQKENI. Trimming left V 3 bases short and J 5 bases short, with 10 bases between. The CDR3 has 13 amino acids. The CDR3 DNA is TGTGCCAGCTCACCGGAGGGGCCGGAGACCCAGTACTTC. Its translation: CASSPEGPETQYF.

The rearrangement uses TRBV11-2 and TRBJ2-3, with a weak D call TRBD1 (6 bases). Germline values: CDR1 SGHAT, CDR2 FQNNGV. CDR3 size: 18 residues. V was pared by 5 bases and J by 0 bases, with 21 bases between. CDR3 sequence reads: CASSLSLRQAASTDTQYF. The CDR3 nucleotides read TGTGCCAGCAGCCTCTCACTCCGACAGGCAGCTAGCACAGATACGCAGTATTTT.

The rearrangement links TRBV7-6 to TRBJ1-3, with 10 bases aligning to TRBD1. Germline CDR1 and CDR2: SGHVS and FNYEAQ. The CDR3 is 19 amino acids. Germline trimming cut 5 bases from V and 0 bases from J; bases unmatched to any gene: 13. The CDR3 sequence is CASSQGRTGGPISGNTIYF. The CDR3, as DNA: TGTGCCAGCAGCCAAGGCCGGACAGGGGGTCCCATCTCTGGAAACACCATATATTTT.

The chain recombines TRBV6-1 with TRBJ2-2, with D hard to call. CDR3 length: 15 residues. V lost 3 bases to trimming and J lost 1 base, with 9 bases between them. From germline, CDR1 is MNHNS and CDR2 SASEGT. CDR3 sequence reads: CASSEGQENTGELFF. The CDR3 DNA sequence: TGTGCCAGCAGTGAGGGTCAGGAGAACACCGGGGAGCTGTTTTTT.

This clone has only a few counts. The chain recombines TRBV4-1 with TRBJ1-1; D is ambiguous. V lost 4 bases, J lost 0 bases, and 9 bases lay in between. This CDR3 spans 14 amino acids. Germline-derived CDR1 and CDR2 are MGHRA and YSYEKL. The CDR3 DNA is TGCGCCAGCAGCCCCAGAGCGCTGAACACTGAAGCTTTCTTT. Translated, it gives CASSPRALNTEAFF.